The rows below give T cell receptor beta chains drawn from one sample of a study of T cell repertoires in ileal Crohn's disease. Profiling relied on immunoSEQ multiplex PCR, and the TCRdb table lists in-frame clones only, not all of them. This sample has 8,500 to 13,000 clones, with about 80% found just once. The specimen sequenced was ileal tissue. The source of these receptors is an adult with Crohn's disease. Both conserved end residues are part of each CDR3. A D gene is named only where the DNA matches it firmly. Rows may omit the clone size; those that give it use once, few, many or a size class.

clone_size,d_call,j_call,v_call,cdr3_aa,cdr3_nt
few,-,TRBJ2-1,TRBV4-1,CASSPLAGGQFF,TGCGCCAGCAGCCCCCTGGCAGGAGGGCAGTTCTTC
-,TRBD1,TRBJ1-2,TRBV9,CASSYPPGQGNGYTF,TGTGCCAGCAGCTATCCCCCGGGACAGGGCAATGGCTACACCTTC
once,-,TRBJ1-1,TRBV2,CASSAQRNTEAFF,TGTGCCAGCAGTGCACAGAGGAACACTGAAGCTTTCTTT
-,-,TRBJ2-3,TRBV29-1,CSGGSSDTQYF,TGCAGCGGAGGCAGTTCAGATACGCAGTATTTT
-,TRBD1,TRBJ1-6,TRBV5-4,CASSLGTGNSPLHF,TGTGCCAGCAGCTTGGGGACAGGGAACTCACCCCTCCACTTT
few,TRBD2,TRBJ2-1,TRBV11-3,CASSLGTSVNNEQFF,TGTGCCAGCAGCTTAGGGACTAGCGTGAACAATGAGCAGTTCTTC
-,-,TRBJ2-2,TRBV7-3,CASSSTGNTGELFF,TGTGCCAGCAGCTCGACAGGGAACACCGGGGAGCTGTTTTTT
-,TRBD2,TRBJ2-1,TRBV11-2,CASSSRVTSGYNEQFF,TGTGCCAGCAGCTCCCGGGTGACTAGCGGGTACAATGAGCAGTTCTTC
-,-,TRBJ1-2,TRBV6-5,CASRMGQGYTF,TGTGCCAGCAGGATGGGGCAGGGCTACACCTTC
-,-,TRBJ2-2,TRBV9,CASSVRGGGAHTGELFF,TGTGCCAGCAGCGTTAGGGGAGGGGGGGCTCACACCGGGGAGCTGTTTTTT
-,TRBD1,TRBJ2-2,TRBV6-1,CASIRGLDTGELFF,TGTGCCAGCATTAGGGGGCTGGACACCGGGGAGCTGTTTTTT
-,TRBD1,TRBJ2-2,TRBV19,CASSGDRGHTGELFF,TGTGCCAGTAGTGGCGACAGGGGGCACACCGGGGAGCTGTTTTTT
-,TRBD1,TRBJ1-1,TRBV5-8,CASSLSQGHTEAFF,TGTGCCAGCAGCTTGTCACAGGGGCACACTGAAGCTTTCTTT
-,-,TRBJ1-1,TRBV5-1,CASSLGGTGTEAFF,TGCGCCAGCAGCTTGGGGGGCACGGGCACTGAAGCTTTCTTT
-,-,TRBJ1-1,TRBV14,CASSQDRGIVSEAFF,TGTGCCAGCAGCCAAGACAGGGGTATCGTTTCTGAAGCTTTCTTT
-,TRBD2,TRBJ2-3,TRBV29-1,CSGRGAGGPGDTQYF,TGCAGCGGCCGGGGTGCGGGGGGGCCTGGGGATACGCAGTATTTT
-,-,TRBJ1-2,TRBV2,CASSDLRGGGYTF,TGTGCCAGCAGTGATCTAAGAGGGGGAGGCTACACCTTC
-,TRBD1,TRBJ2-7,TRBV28,CASRGYGKQGSGYEQYF,TGTGCCAGCAGGGGGTATGGGAAACAGGGGTCGGGCTACGAGCAGTACTTC
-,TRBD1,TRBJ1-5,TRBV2,CASVNTGGSGQPQHF,TGTGCCAGCGTAAACACAGGGGGATCGGGTCAGCCCCAGCATTTT
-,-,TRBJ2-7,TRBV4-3,CASSQEFTGRYEQYF,TGCGCCAGCAGCCAAGAGTTTACAGGGCGTTACGAGCAGTACTTC
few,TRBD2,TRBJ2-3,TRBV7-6,CASSLDPSTSGERTDTQYF,TGTGCCAGCAGCTTAGACCCGTCGACTAGCGGGGAGAGAACAGATACGCAGTATTTT
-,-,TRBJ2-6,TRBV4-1,CASSPPAREVSGANVLTF,TGCGCCAGCAGCCCCCCCGCCAGGGAAGTGTCTGGGGCCAACGTCCTGACTTTC
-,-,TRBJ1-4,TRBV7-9,CASSPHTSTNEKLFF,TGTGCCAGCAGCCCTCACACATCAACTAATGAAAAACTGTTTTTT
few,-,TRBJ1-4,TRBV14,CASSQDQVNRWPTNEKLFF,TGTGCCAGCAGCCAAGATCAAGTCAACAGGTGGCCAACTAATGAAAAACTGTTTTTT
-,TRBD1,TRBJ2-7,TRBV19,CASSSNRGPYEQYF,TGTGCCAGTAGTTCTAACAGGGGGCCCTACGAGCAGTACTTC
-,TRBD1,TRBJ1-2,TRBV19,CASEGQGNYGYTF,TGTGCCTCTGAGGGACAGGGGAACTATGGCTACACCTTC
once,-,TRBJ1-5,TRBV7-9,CASSLGPEAQHF,TGTGCCAGCAGCTTAGGGCCAGAGGCCCAGCATTTT
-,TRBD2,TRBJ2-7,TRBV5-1,CASSLGLAGYEEQYF,TGCGCCAGCAGCTTGGGACTAGCGGGGTATGAAGAGCAGTACTTC
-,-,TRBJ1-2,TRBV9,CASSVGAGLGYTF,TGTGCCAGCAGCGTAGGGGCGGGCCTGGGCTACACCTTC
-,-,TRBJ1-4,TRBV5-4,CASSSKQGIQEKLFF,TGTGCCAGCAGCTCTAAACAGGGCATCCAGGAAAAACTGTTTTTT
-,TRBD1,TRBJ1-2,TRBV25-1,CATRGGVGYGYTF,TGTGCCACCAGGGGGGGGGTAGGCTATGGCTACACCTTC
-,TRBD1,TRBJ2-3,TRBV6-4,CASSDAESGTGADTQYF,TGTGCCAGCAGTGACGCTGAATCCGGGACAGGGGCAGATACGCAGTATTTT
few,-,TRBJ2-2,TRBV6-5,CASSQRTANTGELFF,TGTGCCAGCAGCCAGCGGACAGCGAACACCGGGGAGCTGTTTTTT
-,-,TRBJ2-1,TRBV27,CASSVGHEPYNEQFF,TGTGCCAGCAGTGTGGGGCATGAACCCTACAATGAGCAGTTCTTC
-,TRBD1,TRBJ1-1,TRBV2,CASSRNGQGWTEAFF,TGTGCCAGCAGTCGTAACGGACAGGGGTGGACTGAAGCTTTCTTT
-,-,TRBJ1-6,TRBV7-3,CASSSQGSNSPLHF,TGTGCCAGCAGCTCACAGGGTAGCAATTCACCCCTCCACTTT
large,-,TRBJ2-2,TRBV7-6,CASSLFRAGNTGELFF,TGTGCCAGCAGCTTATTTCGAGCGGGGAACACCGGGGAGCTGTTTTTT
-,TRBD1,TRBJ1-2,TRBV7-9,CASSSFPGTESGYTF,TGTGCCAGCAGCTCGTTCCCCGGGACAGAGTCTGGCTACACCTTC
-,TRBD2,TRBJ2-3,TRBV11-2,CASSPVLAASTDTQYF,TGTGCCAGCAGCCCCGTACTAGCGGCTAGCACAGATACGCAGTATTTT
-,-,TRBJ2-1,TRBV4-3,CASSQDLESVSYNEQFF,TGCGCCAGCAGCCAAGATCTGGAGTCGGTCTCCTACAATGAGCAGTTCTTC
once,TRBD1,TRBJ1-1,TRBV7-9,CASSFPTGVNTEAFF,TGTGCCAGCAGCTTCCCTACAGGGGTAAACACTGAAGCTTTCTTT
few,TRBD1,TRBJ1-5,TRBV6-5,CATQGQLNQPQHF,TGTGCCACCCAGGGACAGCTTAATCAGCCCCAGCATTTT
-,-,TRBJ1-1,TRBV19,CASSKQNTEAFF,TGTGCCAGTAGCAAACAGAACACTGAAGCTTTCTTT
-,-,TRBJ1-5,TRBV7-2,CASSLTGPNQPQHF,TGTGCCAGCAGCCTGACAGGCCCCAATCAGCCCCAGCATTTT
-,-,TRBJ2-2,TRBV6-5,CASSSQGFPNTGELFF,TGTGCCAGCAGTTCGCAGGGTTTTCCGAACACCGGGGAGCTGTTTTTT
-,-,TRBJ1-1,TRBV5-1,CASREGPYTEAFF,TGCGCCAGCAGGGAGGGGCCGTACACCGAAGCTTTCTTT
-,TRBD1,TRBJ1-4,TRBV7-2,CASSVGQGSEKLFF,TGTGCCAGCAGCGTAGGACAGGGGAGCGAAAAACTGTTTTTT